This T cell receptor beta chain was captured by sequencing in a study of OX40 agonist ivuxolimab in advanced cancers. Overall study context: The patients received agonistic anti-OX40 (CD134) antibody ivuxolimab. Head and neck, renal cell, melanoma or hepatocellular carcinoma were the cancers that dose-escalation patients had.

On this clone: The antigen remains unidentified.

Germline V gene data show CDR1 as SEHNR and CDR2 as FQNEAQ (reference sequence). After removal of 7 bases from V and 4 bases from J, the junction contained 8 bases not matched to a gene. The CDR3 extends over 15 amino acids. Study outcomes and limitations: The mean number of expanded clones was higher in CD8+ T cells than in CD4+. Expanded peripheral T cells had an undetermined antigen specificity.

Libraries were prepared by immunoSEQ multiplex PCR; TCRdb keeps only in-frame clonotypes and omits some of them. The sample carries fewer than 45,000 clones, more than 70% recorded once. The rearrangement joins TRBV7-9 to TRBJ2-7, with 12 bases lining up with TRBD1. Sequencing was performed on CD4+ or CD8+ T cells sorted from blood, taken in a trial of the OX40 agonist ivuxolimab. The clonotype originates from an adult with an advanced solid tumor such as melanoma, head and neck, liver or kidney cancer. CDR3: CASTHRDRGLYEQYF. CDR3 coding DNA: TGTGCCAGCACCCACCGGGACAGGGGGCTTTACGAGCAGTACTTC.